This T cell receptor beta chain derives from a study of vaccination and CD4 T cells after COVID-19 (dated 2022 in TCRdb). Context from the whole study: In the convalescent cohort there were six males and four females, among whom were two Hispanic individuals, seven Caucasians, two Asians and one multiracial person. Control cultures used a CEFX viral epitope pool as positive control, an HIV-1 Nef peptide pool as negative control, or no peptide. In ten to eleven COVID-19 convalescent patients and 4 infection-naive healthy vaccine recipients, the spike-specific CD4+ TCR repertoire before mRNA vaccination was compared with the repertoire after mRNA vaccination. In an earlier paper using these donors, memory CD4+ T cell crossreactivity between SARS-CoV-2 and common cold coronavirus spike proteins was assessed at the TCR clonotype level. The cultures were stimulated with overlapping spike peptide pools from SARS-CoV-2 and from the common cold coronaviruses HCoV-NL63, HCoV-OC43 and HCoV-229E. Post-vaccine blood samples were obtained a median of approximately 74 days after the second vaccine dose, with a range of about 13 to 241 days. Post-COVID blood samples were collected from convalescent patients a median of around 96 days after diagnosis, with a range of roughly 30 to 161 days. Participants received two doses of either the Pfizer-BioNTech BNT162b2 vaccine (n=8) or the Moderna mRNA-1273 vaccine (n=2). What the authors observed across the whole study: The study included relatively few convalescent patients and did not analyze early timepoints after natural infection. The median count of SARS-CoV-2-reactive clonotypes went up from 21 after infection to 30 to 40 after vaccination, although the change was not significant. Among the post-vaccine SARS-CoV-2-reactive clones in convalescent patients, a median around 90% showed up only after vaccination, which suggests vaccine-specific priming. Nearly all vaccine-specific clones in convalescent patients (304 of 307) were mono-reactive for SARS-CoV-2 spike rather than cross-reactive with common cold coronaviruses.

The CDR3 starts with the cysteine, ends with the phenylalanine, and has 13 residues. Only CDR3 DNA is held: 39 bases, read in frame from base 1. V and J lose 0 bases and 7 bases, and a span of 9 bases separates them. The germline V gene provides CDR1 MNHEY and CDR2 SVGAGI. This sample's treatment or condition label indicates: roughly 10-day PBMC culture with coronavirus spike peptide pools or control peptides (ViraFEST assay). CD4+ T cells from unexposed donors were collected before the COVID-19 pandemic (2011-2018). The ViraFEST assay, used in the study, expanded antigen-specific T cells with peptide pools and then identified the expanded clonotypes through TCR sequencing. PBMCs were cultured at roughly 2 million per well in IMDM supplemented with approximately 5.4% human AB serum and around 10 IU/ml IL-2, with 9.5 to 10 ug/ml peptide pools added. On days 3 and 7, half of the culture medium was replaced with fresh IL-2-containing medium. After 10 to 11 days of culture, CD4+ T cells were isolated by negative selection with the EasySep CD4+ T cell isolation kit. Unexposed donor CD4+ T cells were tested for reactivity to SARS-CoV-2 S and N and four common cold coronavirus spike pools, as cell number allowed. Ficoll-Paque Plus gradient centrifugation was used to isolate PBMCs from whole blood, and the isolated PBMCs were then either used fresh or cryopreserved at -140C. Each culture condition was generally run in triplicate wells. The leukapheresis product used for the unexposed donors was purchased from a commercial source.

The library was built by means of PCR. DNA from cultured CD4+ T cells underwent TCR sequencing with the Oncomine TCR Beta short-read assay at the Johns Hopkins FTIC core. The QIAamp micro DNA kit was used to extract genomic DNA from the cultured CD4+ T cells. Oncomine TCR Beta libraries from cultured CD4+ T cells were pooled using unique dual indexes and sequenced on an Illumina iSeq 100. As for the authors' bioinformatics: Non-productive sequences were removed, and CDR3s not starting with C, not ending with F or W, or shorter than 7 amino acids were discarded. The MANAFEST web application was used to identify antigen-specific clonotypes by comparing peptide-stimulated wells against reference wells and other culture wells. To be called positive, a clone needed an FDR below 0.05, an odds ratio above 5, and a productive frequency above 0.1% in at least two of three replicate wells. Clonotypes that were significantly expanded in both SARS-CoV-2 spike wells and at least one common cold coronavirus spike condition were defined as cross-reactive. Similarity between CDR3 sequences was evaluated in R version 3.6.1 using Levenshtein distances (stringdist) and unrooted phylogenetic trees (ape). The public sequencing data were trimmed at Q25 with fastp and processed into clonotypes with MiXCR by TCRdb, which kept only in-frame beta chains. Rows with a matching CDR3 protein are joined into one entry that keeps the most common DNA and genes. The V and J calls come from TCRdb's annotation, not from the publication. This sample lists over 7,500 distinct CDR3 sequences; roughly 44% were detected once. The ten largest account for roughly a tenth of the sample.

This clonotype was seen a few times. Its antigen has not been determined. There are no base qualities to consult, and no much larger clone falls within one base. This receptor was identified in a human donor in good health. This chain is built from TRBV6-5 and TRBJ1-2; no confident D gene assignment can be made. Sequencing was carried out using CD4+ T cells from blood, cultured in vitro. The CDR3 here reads CASSYSTGAGYTF. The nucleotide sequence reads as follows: TGTGCCAGCAGTTACTCGACCGGAGCTGGCTACACCTTC.